Reported below is one T cell receptor (beta chain). This sample was taken from a study of T cell changes during pregnancy in multiple sclerosis. Profiled with immunoSEQ multiplex PCR; TCRdb holds only in-frame clones, not every one. The data show 35,000 to 50,000 clones, with about 90% seen just once and around 1% held by the top ten. Germline trimming cut 3 bases from V and 3 bases from J; bases unmatched to any gene: 5. The CDR3 spans 14 residues. Looked up from germline, CDR1 is SEHNR and CDR2 is FQNEAQ (reference sequence). The clonotype originates from a female donor with multiple sclerosis, enrolled in a pregnancy study. The chain links TRBV7-9 to TRBJ2-7, with 7 bases that match TRBD1. The sample consisted of CD4+ T cells from peripheral blood mononuclear cells, taken after pregnancy. In DNA, the CDR3 is TGTGCCAGCAGCTTCGGGGACAGCCGCTACGAGCAGTACTTC. Translated, it gives CASSFGDSRYEQYF.